These T cell receptor beta chains were read from a single sample in a study of blood T cell repertoires in COVID-19. Profiling relied on immunoSEQ multiplex PCR, and the TCRdb table lists in-frame clones only, not all of them. This sample has 200,000 to 250,000 clones, with about 80% found just once. Sequencing was carried out using peripheral blood. These receptors all stem from an elderly woman with COVID-19, enrolled during active disease. Each CDR3 is given with its conserved first and last residue. D genes are given only for firm matches. Not all rows give a size; the values are once, few, many and, for expanded clones, a class.

clone size: .; V gene: TRBV5-4; J gene: TRBJ2-1; D gene: TRBD2; CDR3 protein: CASSFPREGEPFMFF; CDR3 DNA: TGTGCCAGCAGCTTCCCTCGGGAGGGGGAGCCGTTTATGTTCTTC
clone size: .; V gene: TRBV3-1/TRBV3-2; J gene: TRBJ2-1; D gene: .; CDR3 protein: CASSPEARGTYNEQFF; CDR3 DNA: TGTGCCAGCAGCCCGGAAGCAAGAGGCACCTACAATGAGCAGTTCTTC
clone size: .; V gene: TRBV18; J gene: TRBJ2-2; D gene: .; CDR3 protein: CASSRNGGSNTGELFF; CDR3 DNA: TGTGCCAGCTCACGCAACGGGGGATCGAACACCGGGGAGCTGTTTTTT
clone size: .; V gene: TRBV3-1/TRBV3-2; J gene: TRBJ2-4; D gene: TRBD1; CDR3 protein: CASSQAGRQGLNIQYF; CDR3 DNA: TGTGCCAGCAGCCAAGCGGGTCGACAGGGTCTGAACATTCAGTACTTC
clone size: .; V gene: TRBV9; J gene: TRBJ2-3; D gene: .; CDR3 protein: CASSARGGFTQYF; CDR3 DNA: TGTGCCAGCAGCGCCCGGGGAGGTTTTACGCAGTATTTT
clone size: few; V gene: TRBV5-4; J gene: TRBJ2-3; D gene: .; CDR3 protein: CASSLGGSRRDTQYF; CDR3 DNA: TGTGCCAGCAGCTTGGGAGGGTCGAGGAGAGATACGCAGTATTTT
clone size: .; V gene: TRBV27; J gene: TRBJ1-2; D gene: .; CDR3 protein: CASSLGGGTATF; CDR3 DNA: TGTGCCAGCAGCCTAGGGGGGGGGACGGCCACCTTC
clone size: .; V gene: TRBV5-1; J gene: TRBJ2-7; D gene: .; CDR3 protein: CASSLALASLEQYF; CDR3 DNA: TGCGCCAGCAGCTTGGCCTTAGCCTCCCTCGAGCAGTACTTC
clone size: .; V gene: TRBV7-9; J gene: TRBJ1-1; D gene: .; CDR3 protein: CASSLVFAEAFF; CDR3 DNA: TGTGCCAGCAGCTTAGTCTTTGCTGAAGCTTTCTTT
clone size: .; V gene: TRBV6-1; J gene: TRBJ1-4; D gene: TRBD1; CDR3 protein: CASSEEGRGITNEKLFF; CDR3 DNA: TGTGCCAGCAGTGAAGAAGGCAGGGGGATCACTAATGAAAAACTGTTTTTT
clone size: .; V gene: TRBV28; J gene: TRBJ2-3; D gene: TRBD1; CDR3 protein: CASGTGGVFYTQYF; CDR3 DNA: TGTGCCAGCGGGACAGGGGGCGTTTTCTATACGCAGTATTTT
clone size: .; V gene: TRBV6-1; J gene: TRBJ1-5; D gene: TRBD1; CDR3 protein: CASSETGGRLPQHF; CDR3 DNA: TGTGCCAGCAGTGAAACAGGGGGCCGCTTACCCCAGCATTTT
clone size: .; V gene: TRBV5-1; J gene: TRBJ1-6; D gene: .; CDR3 protein: CASSLDQVVGSPLHF; CDR3 DNA: TGCGCCAGCAGCTTGGACCAGGTGGTCGGTTCACCCCTCCACTTT
clone size: .; V gene: TRBV6-5; J gene: TRBJ2-1; D gene: .; CDR3 protein: CASSYSKVGDNEQFF; CDR3 DNA: TGTGCCAGCAGTTACTCGAAGGTGGGAGACAATGAGCAGTTCTTC
clone size: .; V gene: TRBV6-6; J gene: TRBJ1-1; D gene: .; CDR3 protein: CASRVQVSSEAFF; CDR3 DNA: TGTGCCAGCAGGGTACAGGTTTCGTCTGAAGCTTTCTTT
clone size: .; V gene: TRBV13; J gene: TRBJ1-6; D gene: .; CDR3 protein: CASSTTGSNSPLHF; CDR3 DNA: TGTGCCAGCAGCACTACAGGGAGTAATTCACCCCTCCACTTT